This entry is about one T cell receptor beta chain. This CDR3 has 15 residues. From germline, CDR1 is LNHNV and CDR2 YYDKDF (reference sequence). With 4 bases removed from V and 5 bases from J, the gap between germline ends came to 15 bases. This record comes from a study of control samples from healthy donors and cancer patients. Measured with immunoSEQ multiplex PCR; TCRdb has only the in-frame clones, and not every one. The sample includes about 120,000 clones, about nine tenths of them seen just once. The TCR originated in a man between 35 and 55 years old in good health. The specimen sequenced was blood. This sequence joins TRBV15 and TRBJ2-1, with D perhaps TRBD2 (7 bases). CDR3 sequence: CATSTAMGGHNEQFF. The CDR3 region has the DNA TGTGCCACCAGCACCGCGATGGGGGGGCACAATGAGCAGTTCTTC. Full variable domain (remainder filled in from reference TRBV15 and TRBJ2-1): DAMVIQNPRYQVTQFGKPVTLSCSQTLNHNVMYWYQQKSSQAPKLLFHYYDKDFNNEADTPDNFQSRRPNTSFCFLDIRSPGLGDTAMYLCATSTAMGGHNEQFFGPGTRLTVL.